Listed below are T cell receptor beta chains from one sample, sequenced in a study of blood T cell repertoires in COVID-19. The table came from immunoSEQ multiplex PCR; TCRdb's copy has only in-frame clones and leaves some out. The table has 31,000 or so clones, 85% seen once; the top ten hold less than 9.5%. The specimen sequenced was peripheral blood. Receptors originate from a human donor in a cohort sampled during active COVID-19. Each CDR3 is given with its conserved first and last residue. Fields, in order: clone size, J gene, V gene, D gene, CDR3 protein, CDR3 DNA. The D gene is left open where the match is weak. Size is omitted from some rows. Given values are once, few, many or a class for expanded clones.

>NA|TRBJ1-2|TRBV10-3|TRBD1
CAISEGGTGGYGYTF
TGTGCCATCAGTGAAGGGGGGACAGGGGGCTATGGCTACACCTTC
>NA|TRBJ2-7|TRBV28|NA
CASSLKEGAYSYEQYF
TGTGCCAGCAGTTTAAAGGAGGGGGCCTACTCCTACGAGCAGTACTTC
>NA|TRBJ2-7|TRBV27|TRBD2
CASSLSRERGYEQYF
TGTGCCAGCAGTTTATCGCGGGAGCGGGGCTACGAGCAGTACTTC
>NA|TRBJ1-1|TRBV2|TRBD1
CAIPTPGGTEAFF
TGTGCCATCCCCACCCCAGGGGGCACTGAAGCTTTCTTT
>NA|TRBJ2-5|TRBV5-8|NA
CASSHRVMRETQYF
TGTGCCAGCAGTCACCGGGTCATGCGGGAGACCCAGTACTTC
>NA|TRBJ2-7|TRBV6-5|NA
CASSSFPSGFFYEQYF
TGTGCCAGCAGTTCTTTCCCTTCCGGGTTCTTTTACGAGCAGTACTTC
>once|TRBJ2-7|TRBV4-2|TRBD1
CASSRHRDSSYEQYF
TGTGCCAGCAGCCGCCACAGGGACAGCTCCTACGAGCAGTACTTC
>NA|TRBJ2-7|TRBV19|NA
CASTFLYEQYF
TGTGCCAGTACCTTCCTGTACGAGCAGTACTTC
>once|TRBJ2-3|TRBV28|TRBD1
CASRKQGATDTQYF
TGTGCCAGCAGAAAACAGGGGGCAACAGATACGCAGTATTTT
>NA|TRBJ2-3|TRBV6-5|TRBD1
CASSYSLDRVPDTQYF
TGTGCCAGCAGTTACTCTCTGGACAGGGTCCCAGATACGCAGTATTTT
>NA|TRBJ2-5|TRBV27|TRBD2
CASSSTEGGYWVQYF
TGTGCCAGCAGTTCCACCGAGGGAGGGTATTGGGTCCAGTACTTC
>NA|TRBJ1-2|TRBV9|NA
CASSAKRTAGNYGYTF
TGTGCCAGCAGCGCCAAAAGGACAGCTGGGAACTATGGCTACACCTTC
>NA|TRBJ2-1|TRBV19|TRBD2
CASNRAGGNNEQFF
TGTGCCAGTAACCGGGCGGGGGGGAACAATGAGCAGTTCTTC
>NA|TRBJ2-2|TRBV5-1|TRBD2
CASSLRAGGPANAGELFF
TGCGCCAGCAGCTTGAGGGCGGGAGGGCCCGCGAACGCCGGGGAGCTGTTTTTT
>NA|TRBJ1-5|TRBV6-5|NA
CASSPLGGQPQHF
TGTGCCAGCAGTCCATTGGGGGGTCAGCCCCAGCATTTT
>NA|TRBJ2-7|TRBV6-5|TRBD2
CASSYSEREAGYEQYF
TGTGCCAGCAGTTACTCTGAGCGGGAGGCGGGCTACGAGCAGTACTTC
>NA|TRBJ2-1|TRBV11-2|TRBD1
CASSATGNRNEQFF
TGTGCCAGCAGCGCGACAGGGAACAGAAATGAGCAGTTCTTC
>NA|TRBJ1-5|TRBV19|NA
CASSSGGNQPQHF
TGTGCCAGTAGTTCGGGGGGCAATCAGCCCCAGCATTTT
>NA|TRBJ1-5|TRBV4-1|TRBD1
CASSPTGGRGKSNQPQHF
TGCGCCAGCAGCCCCACAGGGGGAAGGGGAAAAAGCAATCAGCCCCAGCATTTT
>NA|TRBJ2-2|TRBV28|TRBD2
CASSSIVWAGGPRGELFF
TGTGCCAGCAGTTCCATCGTGTGGGCGGGAGGGCCCCGAGGGGAGCTGTTTTTT
>few|TRBJ1-4|TRBV9|NA
CASTLRKGGAKLFF
TGTGCCAGCACCCTCCGGAAGGGGGGGGCCAAACTGTTTTTT
>NA|TRBJ2-3|TRBV29-1|NA
CSVERGSFGTDTQYF
TGCAGCGTTGAAAGGGGATCGTTCGGGACAGATACGCAGTATTTT
>NA|TRBJ2-5|TRBV5-1|TRBD1
CASSQETGGQETQYF
TGCGCCAGCAGCCAGGAGACAGGGGGCCAAGAGACCCAGTACTTC
>NA|TRBJ2-7|TRBV29-1|NA
CSAPRTDPYEQYF
TGCAGCGCCCCCCGGACAGACCCCTACGAGCAGTACTTC
>NA|TRBJ1-6|TRBV19|TRBD1
CASSTSTGTGNSPLHF
TGTGCCAGTAGTACCTCGACAGGGACTGGTAATTCACCCCTCCATTTT
>NA|TRBJ2-1|TRBV11-3|TRBD2
CASSSAGPSGSSYNEQFF
TGTGCCAGCAGCTCCGCTGGGCCTAGCGGGAGCTCCTACAATGAGCAGTTCTTC
>NA|TRBJ2-3|TRBV5-4|NA
CASSPRSVTDTQYF
TGTGCCAGCAGCCCCCGGTCGGTAACAGATACGCAGTATTTT
>NA|TRBJ1-5|TRBV18|TRBD1
CASSPSDRGHQPQHF
TGTGCCAGCTCACCATCTGACAGGGGGCATCAGCCCCAGCATTTT
>few|TRBJ2-7|TRBV5-8|TRBD2
CASSLYSGSRYEQYF
TGTGCCAGCAGCTTGTATAGCGGGAGCCGGTACGAGCAGTACTTC
>once|TRBJ1-2|TRBV7-9|TRBD1
CASSLETGMDYGYTF
TGTGCCAGCAGCTTAGAGACAGGGATGGACTATGGCTACACCTTC
>once|TRBJ2-7|TRBV18|TRBD1
CASSRTGFPYEQYF
TGTGCCAGCTCACGGACAGGCTTTCCCTACGAGCAGTACTTC
>once|TRBJ2-1|TRBV28|TRBD2
CASRELAGGGNEQFF
TGTGCCAGCAGGGAACTAGCGGGAGGGGGCAATGAGCAGTTCTTC
>NA|TRBJ2-7|TRBV10-3|TRBD1
CAISEWTGSSYEQYF
TGTGCCATCAGTGAATGGACAGGGTCCTCCTACGAGCAGTACTTC
>NA|TRBJ2-3|TRBV19|TRBD2
CASTPGGGLPDTQYF
TGTGCCAGTACGCCGGGGGGGGGACTTCCAGATACGCAGTATTTT
>NA|TRBJ1-1|TRBV6-5|TRBD1
CASSSDRGLTEAFF
TGTGCCAGCAGTAGCGACAGGGGGCTTACTGAAGCTTTCTTT
>NA|TRBJ2-1|TRBV10-3|TRBD2
CAATSGIYNEQFF
TGTGCCGCCACTAGCGGGATCTACAATGAGCAGTTCTTC
>NA|TRBJ2-2|TRBV19|TRBD2
CASTTGGLKAGELFF
TGTGCCAGTACCACGGGGGGGCTTAAGGCCGGGGAGCTGTTTTTT